This T cell receptor (beta chain) originates from a study of shared clonotypes between healthy human individuals. Study background: Participating donors consisted of a couple of women and a few men aged 18 to 49.

Worth noting for this clone: What it binds is not known.

Germline values: CDR1 SGHNT, CDR2 YYREEE (reference sequence). The CDR3 sequence is 16 residues long. The J segment lost 1 base and the V segment lost 0 bases, leaving 6 bases of the junction unmatched. Study conclusions and caveats: Larger estimated richness was generally recorded for naive subsets relative to memory subsets.

Profiling relied on immunoSEQ multiplex PCR, and the TCRdb table lists in-frame clones only, not all of them. The table includes 200,000 to 250,000 clones, approximately 65% detected once. The sample consisted of memory CD4+ T cells sorted from blood. Documented subset: CD45RA-negative fraction. The chain links TRBV5-4 to TRBJ2-5; 7 nucleotides align to TRBD2. The TCR originated in a man under 40 in good health. The CDR3 here is CASSLGLAGIQETQYF. Written as DNA, the CDR3 is TGTGCCAGCAGCTTGGGATTAGCGGGTATCCAAGAGACCCAGTACTTC.